This T cell receptor beta chain was captured by sequencing in a study of T cell responses to AZD1222 COVID-19 vaccine. A few counts support this clone. Its antigen remains unknown. Here immunoSEQ multiplex PCR was the method, and the copy in TCRdb shows in-frame clones only, minus some. The sample comprises some 150,000 clones, 92% of which are singletons, and roughly 3.4% rests with the top ten. Germline V gives CDR1 SGHTA, CDR2 FQGTGA. The CDR3 is 14 amino acids. Trimming cost V 5 bases and J 4 bases; bases outside gene matches: 7. Whole-study findings and limits: Two AZD1222 administrations were followed by greater Spike-specific TCR breadth and depth. A mostly white British donor set with more females was recruited, and clonal diversity was possibly underestimated. Sampled repertoires all dated from after the peak T cell response.

This chain links TRBV7-3 with TRBJ2-5; 7 bases agree with TRBD1. The clonotype comes from an adult who received the AZD1222 COVID-19 vaccine. The material was peripheral blood, obtained 28 days after the second AZD1222 dose. This CDR3 reads CASSETGSGETQYF. Here the CDR3 DNA reads TGTGCCAGCAGCGAGACAGGGTCCGGAGAGACCCAGTACTTC.